This is a list of T cell receptor beta chains from one sample in a study of blood T cell repertoires in COVID-19. Method: immunoSEQ multiplex PCR; TCRdb's copy keeps in-frame clones and lacks some. The table records some 200,000 clones, under 90% of them present only once. Sequenced input: PBMCs or T cells enriched from blood (not recorded which). The receptors here all came from a woman aged 45-65 years who had been exposed to COVID-19. Both conserved end residues are part of each CDR3. D genes are given only for firm matches. The size of a clone is reported for some rows only, either as once, few or many, or as a class for expanded clones.

J: TRBJ1-1; D: -; V: TRBV12-3/TRBV12-4; size: -; DNA: TGTGCCAGCAGCTTATATAGCACTGAAGCTTTCTTT; CDR3: CASSLYSTEAFF
J: TRBJ2-7; D: TRBD2; V: TRBV16; size: once; DNA: TGTGCCAGCAGCCAAGGGACTAGCGGCGGAGAGCAGTACTTC; CDR3: CASSQGTSGGEQYF
J: TRBJ1-4; D: -; V: TRBV25-1; size: -; DNA: TGTGCCAGCAGTGAATCCGGGTTCTCTAATGAAAAACTGTTTTTT; CDR3: CASSESGFSNEKLFF
J: TRBJ1-6; D: -; V: TRBV4-3; size: -; DNA: TGCGCCAGCAGCCAAGACCTCGGAGTAACCTATAATTCACCCCTCCACTTT; CDR3: CASSQDLGVTYNSPLHF
J: TRBJ2-3; D: -; V: TRBV7-2; size: -; DNA: TGTGCCAGCAGCTTAGATGGTTCGGCGGGAGATACGCAGTATTTT; CDR3: CASSLDGSAGDTQYF
J: TRBJ1-1; D: -; V: TRBV10-3; size: -; DNA: TGTGCCATCAGTGCGTACACTGAAGCTTTCTTT; CDR3: CAISAYTEAFF
J: TRBJ2-7; D: TRBD1; V: TRBV18; size: -; DNA: TGTGCCAGCTCACTGGGACAGACCTACGAGCAGTACTTC; CDR3: CASSLGQTYEQYF
J: TRBJ1-1; D: TRBD1; V: TRBV28; size: -; DNA: TGTGCCAGCAGTTTACGGACAGGGCAAGCTTTCTTT; CDR3: CASSLRTGQAFF
J: TRBJ2-7; D: TRBD1; V: TRBV30; size: -; DNA: TGTGCCTGGAGTAAGGGTCAGGGGGTCGAGCAGTACTTC; CDR3: CAWSKGQGVEQYF
J: TRBJ2-1; D: TRBD2; V: TRBV5-1; size: -; DNA: TGCGCCAGGTTTCTAGCGGGGGACTCCTACAATGAGCAGTTCTTC; CDR3: CARFLAGDSYNEQFF
J: TRBJ1-1; D: -; V: TRBV7-3; size: many; DNA: TGTGCCAGCAGCCGGCGGGGTGGGACTGAAGCTTTCTTT; CDR3: CASSRRGGTEAFF
J: TRBJ1-1; D: -; V: TRBV28; size: -; DNA: TGTGCCAGCAGTTTTGAGGGCGTGAACACTGAAGCTTTCTTT; CDR3: CASSFEGVNTEAFF
J: TRBJ1-1; D: -; V: TRBV4-3; size: -; DNA: TGCGCCAGCAGCCAAGCAGGAGGGGTTAAGACGCAGCGGGCTTTCTTT; CDR3: CASSQAGGVKTQRAFF
J: TRBJ2-2; D: TRBD2; V: TRBV5-1; size: -; DNA: TGCGCCAGCAGCATACTAGCGGGGGAGAGGACCGGGGAGCTGTTTTTT; CDR3: CASSILAGERTGELFF
J: TRBJ1-4; D: -; V: TRBV15; size: -; DNA: TGTGCCACCAGCAGAGTCATCGCGGTAGACGAAAAACTGTTTTTT; CDR3: CATSRVIAVDEKLFF
J: TRBJ2-1; D: TRBD2; V: TRBV9; size: -; DNA: TGTGCCAGCAGCGTAGCGGGGGGGCCTGGCAATGAGCAGTTCTTC; CDR3: CASSVAGGPGNEQFF
J: TRBJ1-4; D: TRBD1; V: TRBV12-5; size: -; DNA: TGTGCTAGTGCTCCTGGGGGACAGGGGAATGAAAAACTGTTTTTT; CDR3: CASAPGGQGNEKLFF
J: TRBJ1-1; D: -; V: TRBV7-2; size: -; DNA: TGTGCCAGCTCTAATCCCCTGAACACTGAAGCTTTCTTT; CDR3: CASSNPLNTEAFF
J: TRBJ2-1; D: -; V: TRBV5-1; size: few; DNA: TGCGCCAGCAGCCTTGATACAGGGAAACAGTTCTTC; CDR3: CASSLDTGKQFF
J: TRBJ2-1; D: TRBD2; V: TRBV4-1; size: -; DNA: TGCGCCAGCAGCCACCCCCCCGATCCGGTTGGGGGGGAGTACAATGAGCAGTTCTTC; CDR3: CASSHPPDPVGGEYNEQFF
J: TRBJ1-5; D: TRBD1; V: TRBV5-6; size: few; DNA: TGTGCCAGCAGCTCGGGACAGGGCAAAGGACAGCCCCAGCATTTT; CDR3: CASSSGQGKGQPQHF
J: TRBJ2-3; D: TRBD2; V: TRBV9; size: -; DNA: TGTGCCAGCAGCTCCCCTATTAGCGGGGGGCCGGGTTCTAGCACAGATACGCAGTATTTT; CDR3: CASSSPISGGPGSSTDTQYF
J: TRBJ1-1; D: -; V: TRBV20-1; size: -; DNA: TGCAGTGCTAGTGTAGGGGCTGGTGAAGCTTTCTTT; CDR3: CSASVGAGEAFF
J: TRBJ1-3; D: TRBD1; V: TRBV27; size: -; DNA: TGTGCCAGCAGTTTGGACAGGGCGGGAAACACCATATATTTT; CDR3: CASSLDRAGNTIYF
J: TRBJ2-1; D: -; V: TRBV12-3/TRBV12-4; size: -; DNA: TGTGCCAGCAGGTCCGGGGATGAGCAGTTCTTC; CDR3: CASRSGDEQFF
J: TRBJ2-6; D: TRBD1; V: TRBV6-6; size: -; DNA: TGTGCCAGCAGCGACAGGGCTGCAGGGGCCAACGTCCTGACTTTC; CDR3: CASSDRAAGANVLTF
J: TRBJ2-1; D: TRBD2; V: TRBV2; size: few; DNA: TGTGCCAGCCGGGGGACTAGCGGGGGCTACAATGAGCAGTTCTTC; CDR3: CASRGTSGGYNEQFF
J: TRBJ1-4; D: -; V: TRBV5-1; size: -; DNA: TGCGCCAGCAGCTTGGACAGACAGAATGAAAAACTGTTTTTT; CDR3: CASSLDRQNEKLFF
J: TRBJ1-1; D: TRBD1; V: TRBV7-9; size: -; DNA: TGTGCCAGCAGCTCGTCAGGGGGCACTGAAGCTTTCTTT; CDR3: CASSSSGGTEAFF